This T cell receptor beta chain stems from a study of CD8+CD57+ T cells in acquired aplastic anemia. Study observations and caveats: Patients shared approximately 30 CD8+ CDR3 sequences with controls.

V shed 1 base, J shed 5 bases, and the junction held 8 bases outside the gene matches. Germline V gene sequence: CDR1 SEHNR, CDR2 FQNEAQ (reference sequence). This CDR3 is 16 amino acids long. It was genomic DNA that served as the template for profiling TCR beta VDJ and CDR3. TCRdb passed the reads through MiXCR, listing each CDR3 protein once. This sample has some 190,000 distinct CDR3 sequences, with 45% to 50% found just once. This clonotype was counted many times. What it binds is unknown. The sequenced sample was sorted CD4+, CD8+, or CD8+CD57+ T cells (not recorded which) from PBMCs. The sequence derives from a human donor in good health. The chain is built from TRBV7-9 and TRBJ2-5, with 9 bases fitting TRBD2. The CDR3 nucleotides are TGTGCCAGCAGCTTAGAGGCGGGGGGGGCAAGGGAGACCCAGTACTTC. Protein sequence: CASSLEAGGARETQYF.